The 25 T cell receptor beta chains in this list originate from one sample, sequenced in a study of Ad26.COV2.S vaccination and SARS-CoV-2 variants. This table comes from immunoSEQ multiplex PCR, and its TCRdb copy is limited to in-frame clones, with some not included. The sample contains about 350,000 clones, 86% of which appear only once. Treatment defined: some 20 received Ad26.COV2.S at low or high dose, single or two shots; about 5 received placebo; per-sample allocation not given. Day 63 after the first vaccine or placebo injection was the time point for sampling. Source: peripheral blood, taken in a trial of Ad26.COV2.S vaccine versus placebo. Every receptor here comes from a person between 18 and 60 years old who received the Ad26.COV2.S COVID-19 vaccine or a placebo.

The chain is built from TRBV18 and TRBJ2-7; no clear D. The CDR3 totals 14 residues. Germline V gives CDR1 KGHSH, CDR2 LQKENI. V lost 2 bases to trimming and J lost 6 bases, with 14 bases between them. CDR3 nucleotide sequence: TGTGCCAGCTCACCAACAGAGGTTCGTGGCGAGCAGTACTTC. Translating gives CASSPTEVRGEQYF.

V gene TRBV3-1 (or the pseudogene TRBV3-2) combines with J gene TRBJ1-1; D might be TRBD1 (5 bases). The ends were cut back, 4 bases at V and 3 bases at J, with 12 bases in the middle. The CDR3 runs 14 residues. Germline V gene data show CDR1 as LGHDT and CDR2 as YNNKEL (reference sequence). CDR3 in amino acids: CASSLVGGDTEAFF. DNA for the CDR3: TGTGCCAGCAGCCTAGTGGGGGGAGACACTGAAGCTTTCTTT.

This chain links TRBV5-1 with TRBJ2-7; possible D gene TRBD1, 5 bases. Trimming shortened V by 2 bases and J by 2 bases, and 11 bases separated the two germline ends. Germline V gene data show CDR1 as SGHRS and CDR2 as YFSETQ. The CDR3 spans 14 residues. The CDR3 DNA follows: TGCGCCAGCAGCTTCTACGACAGAACCTACGAGCAGTACTTC. Amino acids: CASSFYDRTYEQYF.

The chain joins TRBV9 to TRBJ2-7; 7 bases are a match to TRBD2. Germline values: CDR1 SGDLS, CDR2 YYNGEE. V lost 0 bases to trimming and J lost 2 bases; unmatched junction nucleotides: 5. The CDR3 has 15 amino acids. CDR3 in DNA: TGTGCCAGCAGCGTAGGGGTGGGAGGGCCCTACGAGCAGTACTTC. Protein sequence: CASSVGVGGPYEQYF.

The chain has TRBV18 and TRBJ2-7; weak D call: TRBD2 (5 bases). Trimming pared 0 bases from V and 6 bases from J, leaving 9 bases between. Germline CDR1 and CDR2: KGHSH and LQKENI. CDR3 length: 13 residues. This chain's CDR3 is CASSPPLEAEQYF. The DNA for the CDR3 is TGTGCCAGCTCACCACCATTGGAGGCCGAGCAGTACTTC.

The chain employs TRBV12-3 or TRBV12-4 and TRBJ2-5, with D hard to call. The CDR3 length is 13 residues. The V end lost 6 bases, the J end lost 5 bases, and 13 bases lay between the germline ends. The CDR3 DNA reads TGTGCCAGCAGGGAGCCTACCTGGGAGACCCAGTACTTC. It encodes CASREPTWETQYF.

V is TRBV5-6 and J is TRBJ2-7; 14 positions match TRBD2. J lost 2 bases, V lost 4 bases, and 2 bases had no gene match. Germline values: CDR1 SGHDT, CDR2 YYEEEE. The CDR3 runs 15 residues. The CDR3 loop is CASSRLAGGTYEQYF. CDR3 bases: TGTGCCAGCAGCCGACTAGCGGGGGGGACCTACGAGCAGTACTTC.

This chain connects TRBV28 to TRBJ1-1; 8 bases agree with TRBD1. Germline assignment: CDR1 MDHEN and CDR2 SYDVKM. The CDR3 spans 11 residues. The V and J ends lost 11 bases and 3 bases, in that order; junction bases with no gene match: 2. The DNA for the CDR3 is TGTGCCGGACAGGGCGACACTGAAGCTTTCTTT. Its protein product is CAGQGDTEAFF.

The J gene is TRBJ2-7, the V gene TRBV11-2, with no clear D. CDR3 length: 15 amino acids. V was trimmed by 8 bases and J by 2 bases, leaving 19 bases between them. Germline V gene sequence: CDR1 SGHAT, CDR2 FQNNGV. CDR3 sequence: CASESVVEDAYEQYF. In DNA form, the CDR3 reads TGTGCCAGCGAGTCTGTGGTAGAAGATGCCTACGAGCAGTACTTC.

Points on this clone: Compared with germline, one end of the junction differs, possibly owing to a read error. The rearrangement uses TRBV3-1 (or the pseudogene TRBV3-2) and TRBJ2-7, with no clear D. The CDR3 has 14 residues. CDR1 and CDR2 from the germline V gene are LGHDT and YNNKEL (reference sequence). In DNA, the CDR3 is TGCCGTGGCATGAGTAACCACAATTCCTACGAGCAGTACTTC. As protein: CRGMSNHNSYEQYF.

V is TRBV11-2 and J is TRBJ2-3, with 8 bases identical to TRBD1. From germline, CDR1 is SGHAT and CDR2 FQNNGV. Unmatched junction bases numbered 4, after V lost 0 bases and J lost 5 bases. The CDR3 loop spans 15 amino acids. The CDR3 nucleotides read TGTGCCAGCAGCTTAGATCAGGGGGCGGGAGATACGCAGTATTTT. Translation: CASSLDQGAGDTQYF.

This clone occurred many times. The chain recombines TRBV7-9 with TRBJ2-7, with a possible D match to TRBD1 (5 bases). The germline gives CDR1 SEHNR, CDR2 FQNEAQ (reference sequence). This CDR3 spans 15 amino acids. Trimming removed 3 bases from V and 3 bases from J, with 15 bases in between. The CDR3 coding sequence is TGTGCCAGCAGCTTGCGACAGTCCACAAACTACGAGCAGTACTTC. Translated, it gives CASSLRQSTNYEQYF.

The chain couples TRBV11-2 to TRBJ2-7; D may be TRBD2 (6 bases). The CDR3 is 14 residues long. The germline gives CDR1 SGHAT, CDR2 FQNNGV. Trimming took 5 bases from V and 3 from J, leaving 14 bases between them. In DNA form, the CDR3 reads TGTGCCAGCAGCCAGGCGGGGTACAACTACGAGCAGTACTTC. It yields the protein CASSQAGYNYEQYF.

The CDR3 protein is CASNRDRVAYEQYF. CDR3 nucleotides: TGTGCCAGCAATCGGGACAGGGTAGCCTACGAGCAGTACTTC. The V and J genes are TRBV2 and TRBJ2-7, with 9 bases lining up with TRBD1. In germline, CDR1 is SNHLY, CDR2 FYNNEI. CDR3 length: 14 residues. Losses at the gene ends were 7 bases for V and 2 bases for J; bases not matched to a gene: 6.

The chain joins TRBV7-2 to TRBJ2-7, with D uncertain. V lost 5 bases and J lost 0, with 11 bases in between. This CDR3 comprises 14 residues. Germline V gives CDR1 SGHTA, CDR2 FQGNSA. CDR3 in amino acids: CASSPDLSSYEQYF. The CDR3 DNA reads TGTGCCAGCAGCCCCGACTTGAGCTCCTACGAGCAGTACTTC.

The J gene is TRBJ1-1, the V gene TRBV28; D is uncertain. CDR1 is MDHEN, CDR2 SYDVKM, per germline. The CDR3 loop spans 12 amino acids. Trimming cost V 3 bases and J 4 bases, with 6 bases left between them. CDR3: CASSFGRTEAFF. For the CDR3, the DNA is TGTGCCAGCAGTTTTGGGCGCACTGAAGCTTTCTTT.

The genes are TRBV19 and TRBJ1-5, with D possibly TRBD1 on 5 matching bases. The CDR3 has 15 amino acids. V lost 4 bases, J lost 3 bases, and 13 bases lay in between. Germline V gene sequence: CDR1 LNHDA, CDR2 SQIVND (reference sequence). The CDR3 region is CASSKGGAANQPQHF. In DNA, the CDR3 is TGTGCCAGTAGTAAGGGCGGGGCCGCCAATCAGCCCCAGCATTTT.

Remarks on this clone: Other DNA sequences in the same sample also yield this CDR3. J is TRBJ1-4 and V is TRBV5-1; D perhaps matches TRBD1 (5 bases). Germline V gene sequence: CDR1 SGHRS, CDR2 YFSETQ. The V and J ends lost 1 base and 1 base respectively, with 5 bases between them. The CDR3 has 14 amino acids. This CDR3 reads CASSLRGTNEKLFF. Written as DNA, the CDR3 is TGCGCCAGCAGCTTGAGGGGAACTAATGAAAAACTGTTTTTT.

This chain uses TRBV2 with TRBJ1-1, with D possibly being TRBD1 (5 bases). The V gene lost 4 bases and the J gene lost 5 bases, with 11 bases spanning the gap. The CDR3 sequence is 13 residues long. Germline values: CDR1 SNHLY, CDR2 FYNNEI. The CDR3 DNA sequence: TGTGCCAGCAGTGGGGGGGTAGGGACTGAAGCTTTCTTT. Translated: CASSGGVGTEAFF. Drawing the rest from reference TRBV2 and TRBJ1-1, the complete variable domain is EPEVTQTPSHQVTQMGQEVILRCVPISNHLYFYWYRQILGQKVEFLVSFYNNEISEKSEIFDDQFSVERPDGSNFTLKIRSTKLEDSAMYFCASSGGVGTEAFFGQGTRLTVV.

The chain has TRBV2 and TRBJ1-5; tentatively, D is TRBD1 (5 bases). The ends were cut back, 4 bases at V and 2 bases at J, with 9 bases in the middle. Per the germline V gene, CDR1 is SNHLY and CDR2 is FYNNEI. CDR3 length equals 14 residues. DNA of the CDR3: TGTGCCAGCAGTGTACAGGCTGGCAATCAGCCCCAGCATTTT. It codes for CASSVQAGNQPQHF.

A few counts support this clone. The chain carries TRBV20-1 and TRBJ1-2; D gene ambiguous. V was cut by 2 bases and J by 6 bases, with 7 bases left in between. CDR3 length equals 11 residues. CDR1 is DFQATT and CDR2 is SNEGSKA in the germline V gene (reference sequence). CDR3 in DNA: TGCAGTGCTAGAAAGGGTCATGGCTACACCTTC. Translating gives CSARKGHGYTF.

V and J are TRBV6-5 and TRBJ2-1; D not resolved. V was shortened by 2 bases and J by 7 bases, with 3 bases between the two germline ends. The CDR3 is 11 amino acids. The germline V gene has CDR1 MNHEY and CDR2 SVGAGI. CDR3: CASSYNNEQFF. DNA of the CDR3: TGTGCCAGCAGTTACAATAATGAGCAGTTCTTC.

This chain joins TRBV24-1 and TRBJ2-3, with D maybe TRBD1 (6 bases). This CDR3 has 16 residues. Germline CDR1 and CDR2: KGHDR and SFDVKD. With 4 bases removed from V and 3 bases from J, the gap between germline ends came to 16 bases. The CDR3 protein is CATSDPQGGGTDTQYF. In DNA form, the CDR3 reads TGTGCCACCAGTGACCCACAGGGCGGAGGTACAGATACGCAGTATTTT.

The genes are TRBV20-1 and TRBJ2-5; D unclear. In germline, CDR1 is DFQATT, CDR2 SNEGSKA (reference sequence). The germline V and J ends were trimmed by 6 bases and 11 bases, with 10 bases remaining between them. The CDR3 spans 9 residues. The CDR3 protein is CSAGLAQYF. For the CDR3, the DNA is TGCAGTGCCGGCTTAGCACAGTACTTC.

The rearrangement joins TRBV6-5 to TRBJ1-2; D not resolved. The CDR3 covers 13 residues. Germline V gives CDR1 MNHEY, CDR2 SVGAGI. The V end was cut by 11 bases, the J end by 4 bases, with 17 bases between. The CDR3 here is CASRDPSFYGYTF. Written as DNA, the CDR3 is TGTGCCTCGCGGGATCCTTCTTTCTATGGCTACACCTTC.